This T cell receptor beta chain was sequenced during a study of beta chain features in type 1 diabetes. Study results and caveats: Sequencing used cDNA, and cells with high TCR expression could therefore be over-represented. People with Type 1 diabetes carried modestly yet significantly shorter TCRB CDR3s in all four CD4+ subsets.

Points on this clone: Its target is unknown.

The entirety of the isolated RNA underwent reverse transcription, so expressed TCRB transcripts were sequenced. The repertoire was sequenced with immunoSEQ multiplex PCR; TCRdb's copy has only in-frame clones and lacks some. This table has 680,000 or so clones, 13% appearing once. The source is a man between 18 and 29 years old with type 1 diabetes. Sequenced input: naive CD4+ T cells from blood.

The CDR3 protein is CASTPGTGYEKLFF. DNA for the CDR3: TGTGCCAGCACCCCCGGGACAGGGTATGAAAAACTGTTTTTT. V and J are TRBV4-2 and TRBJ1-4, with TRBD1 matching 9 bases. Looked up from germline, CDR1 is LGHNA and CDR2 is YNFKEQ. This CDR3 comprises 14 residues. V was pared by 7 bases and J by 6 bases, with 6 bases of the junction left unmatched.